The clone carrying this T cell receptor beta chain occurred a few times. Its antigen is not identified. The CDR3 runs 18 residues. V dropped 1 base and J dropped 3; count of bases not matched to a gene: 12. Germline-derived CDR1 and CDR2 are SGHRS and YFSETQ. TCRdb used MiXCR to reprocess the 5' RACE reads, holding one entry per CDR3 protein. This sample yields 390,000 or so distinct CDR3 sequences, of which more than 15% are seen a single time; about a fifth belongs to the top ten. The sample comes from a study of T-cell memory formation after mild COVID-19. Whole-study context: Largely, the TCR clusters proved donor specific. Whole-study findings and limits: The authors did not confirm SARS-CoV-2 specificity of second-wave clones peaking day 37.

This clonotype was obtained from a man younger than 30 who had mild COVID-19 (a few samples of this study predate the infection). Cell type and time point are not known. Sequenced input: PBMCs or a T cell subset sorted from them (not recorded which). The gene calls are TRBV5-1 and TRBJ2-3, with TRBD2 matching 9 bases. CDR3 DNA sequence: TGCGCCAGCAGCTTGCGGGCCGCTGGCGGGGGGGCAACAGATACGCAGTATTTT. Translation gives CASSLRAAGGGATDTQYF.